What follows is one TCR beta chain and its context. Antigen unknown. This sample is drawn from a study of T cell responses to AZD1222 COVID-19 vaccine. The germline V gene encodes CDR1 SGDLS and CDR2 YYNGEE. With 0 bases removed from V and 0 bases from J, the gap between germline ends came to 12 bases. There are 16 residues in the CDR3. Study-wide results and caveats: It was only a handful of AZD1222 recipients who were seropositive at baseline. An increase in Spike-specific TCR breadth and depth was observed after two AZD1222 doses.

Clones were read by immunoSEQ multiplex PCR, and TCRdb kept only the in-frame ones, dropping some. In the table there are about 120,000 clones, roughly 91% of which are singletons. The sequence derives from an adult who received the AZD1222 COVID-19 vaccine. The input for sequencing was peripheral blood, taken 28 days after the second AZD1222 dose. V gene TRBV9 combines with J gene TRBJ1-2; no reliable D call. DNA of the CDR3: TGTGCCAGCAGCGTAGAGGAGGGCAACCCTAACTATGGCTACACCTTC. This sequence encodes CASSVEEGNPNYGYTF.